This T cell receptor (beta chain) was retrieved from a study of T cells in Graves' hyperthyroidism and ophthalmopathy. Study overall: Initial diagnosis, before any treatment, was when peripheral blood was collected. Study conclusions and caveats: Researchers report that a 13 V-J model separated ophthalmopathy from stable hyperthyroidism. Blood samples included most of the expanded thyroid clonotypes exceeding 0.001.

Per the germline V gene, CDR1 is LGHDT and CDR2 is YNNKEL (reference sequence). V was clipped by 0 bases and J by 8 bases, with 10 bases between them. The length of the CDR3 is 13 residues. Details on this clonotype: What it binds is unknown.

RNA transcripts provided the source from which TCR beta CDR3 regions were amplified. TCR CDR3 regions were first amplified by RT-PCR with HTBI primers. One entry per CDR3 protein, called by TCRdb with MiXCR from the multiplex PCR reads. This sample has fewer than 850,000 distinct CDR3 sequences, with 17% found just once. The rearrangement uses TRBV3-1 and TRBJ1-2; D unclear. The sequenced sample consisted of blood. The sequence derives from a man aged 45-65 years with Graves' hyperthyroidism. DNA for the CDR3: TGTGCCAGCAGCCAAGATGGCCAACACGGCTACACCTTC. Amino acids: CASSQDGQHGYTF.